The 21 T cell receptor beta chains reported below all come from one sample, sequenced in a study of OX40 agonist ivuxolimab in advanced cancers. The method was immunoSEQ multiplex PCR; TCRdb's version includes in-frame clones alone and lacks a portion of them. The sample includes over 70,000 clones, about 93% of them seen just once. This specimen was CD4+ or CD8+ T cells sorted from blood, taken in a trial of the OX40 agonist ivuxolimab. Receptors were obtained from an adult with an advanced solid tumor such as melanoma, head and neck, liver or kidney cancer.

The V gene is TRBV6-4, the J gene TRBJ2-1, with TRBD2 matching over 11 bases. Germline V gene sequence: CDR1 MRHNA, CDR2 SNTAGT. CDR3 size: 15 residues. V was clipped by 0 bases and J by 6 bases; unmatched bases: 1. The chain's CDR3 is CASSDSSGGANEQFF. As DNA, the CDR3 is TGTGCCAGCAGTGACTCTAGCGGGGGGGCCAATGAGCAGTTCTTC.

The CDR3 sequence is CASSLGGWDSNQPQHF. CDR3 sequence (DNA): TGTGCCAGCAGCTTAGGGGGTTGGGATAGCAATCAGCCCCAGCATTTT. The chain joins TRBV5-4 to TRBJ1-5; perhaps TRBD1 as D (6 bases). Germline CDR1 SGHNT, CDR2 YYREEE (reference sequence). The CDR3 has 16 amino acids. V lost 2 bases, J lost 0 bases, and 12 bases lay in between.

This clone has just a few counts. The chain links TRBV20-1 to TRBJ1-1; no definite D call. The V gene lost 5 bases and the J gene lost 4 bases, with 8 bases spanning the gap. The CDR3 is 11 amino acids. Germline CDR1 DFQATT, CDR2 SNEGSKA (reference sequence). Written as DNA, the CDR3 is TGCAGTGCTCCACTGGGCACTGAAGCTTTCTTT. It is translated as CSAPLGTEAFF.

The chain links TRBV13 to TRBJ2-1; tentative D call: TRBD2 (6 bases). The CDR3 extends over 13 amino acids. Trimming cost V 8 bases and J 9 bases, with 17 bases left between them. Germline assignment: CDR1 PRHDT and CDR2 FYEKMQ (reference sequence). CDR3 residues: CASGLALLSEQFF. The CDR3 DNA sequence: TGTGCCAGCGGGCTAGCGTTACTCAGTGAGCAGTTCTTC. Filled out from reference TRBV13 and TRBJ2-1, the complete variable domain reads AAGVIQSPRHLIKEKRETATLKCYPIPRHDTVYWYQQGPGQDPQFLISFYEKMQSDKGSIPDRFSAQQFSDYHSELNMSSLELGDSALYFCASGLALLSEQFFGPGTRLTVL.

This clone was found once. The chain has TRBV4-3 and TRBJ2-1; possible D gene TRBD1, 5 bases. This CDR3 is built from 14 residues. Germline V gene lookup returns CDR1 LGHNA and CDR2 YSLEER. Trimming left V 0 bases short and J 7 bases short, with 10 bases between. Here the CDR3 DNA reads TGCGCCAGCAGCCAAGACAGGGTTGGGAATGAGCAGTTCTTC. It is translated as CASSQDRVGNEQFF.

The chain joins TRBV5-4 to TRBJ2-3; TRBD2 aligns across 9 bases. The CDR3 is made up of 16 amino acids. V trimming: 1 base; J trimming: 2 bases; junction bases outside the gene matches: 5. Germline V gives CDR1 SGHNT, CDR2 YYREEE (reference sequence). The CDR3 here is CASSLRSGGITDTQYF. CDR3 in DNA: TGTGCCAGCAGCTTGCGTAGCGGGGGAATCACAGATACGCAGTATTTT.

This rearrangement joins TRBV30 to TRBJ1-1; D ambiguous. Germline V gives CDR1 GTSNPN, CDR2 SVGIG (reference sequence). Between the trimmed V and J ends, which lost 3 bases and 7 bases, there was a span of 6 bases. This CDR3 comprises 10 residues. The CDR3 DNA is TGTGCCTGGAGCGCGAATGAAGCTTTCTTT. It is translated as CAWSANEAFF.

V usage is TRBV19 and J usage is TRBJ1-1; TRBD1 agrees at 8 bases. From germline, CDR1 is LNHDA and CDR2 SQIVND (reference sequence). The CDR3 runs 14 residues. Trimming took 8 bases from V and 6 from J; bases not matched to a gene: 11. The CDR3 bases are TGTGCCAGTGCGAGCAGGGGGCTTAAGGCTGAAGCTTTCTTT. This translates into CASASRGLKAEAFF.

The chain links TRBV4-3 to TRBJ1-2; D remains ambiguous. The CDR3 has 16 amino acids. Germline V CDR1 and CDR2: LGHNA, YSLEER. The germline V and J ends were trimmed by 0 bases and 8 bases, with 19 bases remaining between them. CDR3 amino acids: CASSQEWAVRAWGYTF. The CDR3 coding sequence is TGCGCCAGCAGCCAAGAATGGGCAGTTCGCGCTTGGGGCTACACCTTC.

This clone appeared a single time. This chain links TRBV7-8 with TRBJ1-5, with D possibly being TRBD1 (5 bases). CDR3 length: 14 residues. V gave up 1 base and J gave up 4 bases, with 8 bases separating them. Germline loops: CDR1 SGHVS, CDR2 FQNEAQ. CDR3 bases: TGTGCCAGCAGCTTAGTTGAGGGGAATCAGCCCCAGCATTTT. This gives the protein CASSLVEGNQPQHF.

CDR3 residues: CASSLLRRVQIVSGNTIYF. The DNA of the CDR3 is TGTGCCAGCAGCTTGCTGCGCAGGGTGCAAATAGTCTCTGGAAACACCATATATTTT. The rearrangement links TRBV7-9 to TRBJ1-3, with D perhaps TRBD1 (5 bases). The V gene lost 3 bases and the J gene lost 0 bases, with 21 bases spanning the gap. In germline, CDR1 is SEHNR, CDR2 FQNEAQ (reference sequence). There are 19 residues in the CDR3.

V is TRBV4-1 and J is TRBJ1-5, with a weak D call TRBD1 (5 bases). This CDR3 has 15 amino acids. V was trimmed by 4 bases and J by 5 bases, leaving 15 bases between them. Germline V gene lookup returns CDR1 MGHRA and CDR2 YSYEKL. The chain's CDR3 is CASSPRGGTYQPQHF. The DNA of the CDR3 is TGCGCCAGCAGCCCCCGTGGGGGGACCTATCAGCCCCAGCATTTT.

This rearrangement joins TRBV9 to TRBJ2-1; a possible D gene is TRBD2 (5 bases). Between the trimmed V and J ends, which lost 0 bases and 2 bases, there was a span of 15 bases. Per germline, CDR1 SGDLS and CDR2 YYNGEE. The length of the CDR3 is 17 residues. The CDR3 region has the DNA TGTGCCAGCAGCGTAGGGACTTCTAGCCGGACCTACAATGAGCAGTTCTTC. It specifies CASSVGTSSRTYNEQFF.

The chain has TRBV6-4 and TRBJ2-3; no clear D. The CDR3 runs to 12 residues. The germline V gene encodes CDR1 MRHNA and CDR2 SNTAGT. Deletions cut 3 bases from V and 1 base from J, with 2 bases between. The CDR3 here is CASSEGTDTQYF. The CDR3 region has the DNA TGTGCCAGCAGTGAAGGCACAGATACGCAGTATTTT.

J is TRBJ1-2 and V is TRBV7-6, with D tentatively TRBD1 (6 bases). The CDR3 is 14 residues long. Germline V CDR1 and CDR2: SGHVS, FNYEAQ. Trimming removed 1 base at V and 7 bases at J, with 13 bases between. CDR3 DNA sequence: TGTGCCAGCAGCTTAGGATCCTTGGGGGCTGGCTACACCTTC. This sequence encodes CASSLGSLGAGYTF.

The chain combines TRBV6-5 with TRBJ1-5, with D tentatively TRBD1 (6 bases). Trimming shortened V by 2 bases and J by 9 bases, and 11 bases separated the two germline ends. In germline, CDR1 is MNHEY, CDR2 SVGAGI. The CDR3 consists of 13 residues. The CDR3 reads CASSYTGIGPQHF. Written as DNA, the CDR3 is TGTGCCAGCAGTTACACAGGGATCGGGCCCCAGCATTTT.

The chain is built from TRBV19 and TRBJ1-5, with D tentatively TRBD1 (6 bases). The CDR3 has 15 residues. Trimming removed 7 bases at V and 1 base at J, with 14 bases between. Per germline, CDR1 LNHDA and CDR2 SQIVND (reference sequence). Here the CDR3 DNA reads TGTGCCAGTATCCTTACAGGGTTGAGCAATCAGCCCCAGCATTTT. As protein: CASILTGLSNQPQHF.

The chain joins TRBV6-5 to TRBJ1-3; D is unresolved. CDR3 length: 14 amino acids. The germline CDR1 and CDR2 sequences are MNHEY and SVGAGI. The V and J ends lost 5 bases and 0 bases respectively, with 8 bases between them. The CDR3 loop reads CASSLSRSGNTIYF. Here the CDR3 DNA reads TGTGCCAGCAGTCTAAGCCGCTCTGGAAACACCATATATTTT.

CDR3 amino acids: CAISTGGAPYNEQFF. The CDR3 nucleotides read TGTGCCATCAGTACAGGGGGGGCCCCCTACAATGAGCAGTTCTTC. The rearrangement joins TRBV10-3 to TRBJ2-1; TRBD1 is a possible D gene (8 bases). Germline lookup yields CDR1 ENHRY and CDR2 SYGVKD. The CDR3 sequence is 15 residues long. The V end lost 5 bases, the J end lost 2 bases, and 13 bases lay between the germline ends.

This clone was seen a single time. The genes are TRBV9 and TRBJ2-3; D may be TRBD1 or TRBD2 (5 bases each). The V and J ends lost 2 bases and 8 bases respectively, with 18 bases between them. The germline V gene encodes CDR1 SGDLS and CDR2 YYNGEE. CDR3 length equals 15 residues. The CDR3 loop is CASSVDDRGRPTQYF. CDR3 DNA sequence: TGTGCCAGCAGCGTCGATGACCGGGGCCGGCCTACGCAGTATTTT.

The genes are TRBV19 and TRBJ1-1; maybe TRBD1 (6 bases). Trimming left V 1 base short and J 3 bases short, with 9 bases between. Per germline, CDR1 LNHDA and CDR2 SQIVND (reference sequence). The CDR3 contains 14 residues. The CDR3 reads CASSIGAGDTEAFF. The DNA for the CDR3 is TGTGCCAGTAGTATAGGAGCAGGGGACACTGAAGCTTTCTTT.